The 3 T cell receptor beta chains below come from one sample, sequenced in a study of beta chain features in type 1 diabetes. Expressed TCRB transcripts were sequenced after all isolated RNA was converted to cDNA. The repertoire was sequenced with immunoSEQ multiplex PCR; TCRdb's copy has only in-frame clones and lacks some. The sample yields over 500,000 clones, around 16% seen once. What was sequenced was naive CD4+ T cells from blood. The receptor source for this set is a man aged 18 to 29 in good health.

The chain has TRBV6-6 and TRBJ2-1, with D possibly being TRBD1 or TRBD2 (6 bases each). CDR1 and CDR2 (germline): MNHNY, SVGAGI (reference sequence). The length of the CDR3 is 16 residues. Trimming took off 2 bases at V and 2 bases at J, with 13 bases between the two ends. CDR3 residues: CASSYEYRGPYNEQFF. The CDR3 bases are TGTGCCAGCAGTTACGAGTACCGGGGGCCCTACAATGAGCAGTTCTTC.

This clone turned up a few times. The chain carries TRBV28 and TRBJ2-7, with D perhaps matching TRBD1 (5 bases). Trimming removed 5 bases from V and 6 bases from J, with 14 bases in between. This CDR3 is built from 13 residues. In germline, CDR1 is MDHEN, CDR2 SYDVKM. CDR3 in DNA: TGTGCCAGCAGTCTCGACAGACCAGGCGAGCAGTACTTC. It specifies CASSLDRPGEQYF.

The chain has TRBV9 and TRBJ2-2; TRBD2 matches at 16 bases. CDR3 size: 18 residues. The V gene's germline CDR1 is SGDLS and CDR2 YYNGEE. The J segment lost 0 bases and the V segment lost 5 bases, leaving 4 bases of the junction unmatched. The CDR3 is CASSRGTSGRANTGELFF. DNA for the CDR3: TGTGCCAGCAGTCGTGGGACTAGCGGGAGGGCGAACACCGGGGAGCTGTTTTTT.